The present T cell receptor beta chain was sequenced within a study of identifying expanded T cells in peripheral blood (dated by TCRdb to the late 2010s). Background on the whole study: Four technical replicates, made by sequencing separate aliquots from the same pool of genomic DNA, were compared pairwise. The paper's findings and limits, for the study overall: The authors expected that over much longer intervals, such as months to years, biological variance in healthy repertoires might increase even further. Across all healthy-donor time intervals, the beta-binomial model significantly lowered both the number of clones called differentially abundant and the false-positive rate. For all healthy donors, the variance in clone template counts between roughly two-week samples rose significantly as total template count increased. Approximately 1.2 differentially abundant clones were flagged by the binomial model between technical replicates, whereas about 16 and 19 were flagged over roughly two weeks and four weeks, respectively.

No immune events such as infections were documented for the healthy donors during the collection period. Healthy-donor blood repertoires served as a training cohort to calibrate time-dependent variance in a beta-binomial model of T-cell clone differential abundance. The training cohort included approximately 10 healthy donors, of whom 3 were female and 7 were male. An age range of roughly 25 to 65 years, with an average of about 45 years, was recorded for the donors. Whole blood, obtained from a commercial supplier, was collected from each healthy donor at three time points spaced around 13 days apart. For immunosequencing, genomic DNA was extracted from whole blood that had not been sorted. TCRbeta CDR3 regions were profiled with the immunoSEQ Assay using bias-controlled multiplex PCR amplification of genomic DNA. The original pipeline was this. To quantify the absolute abundance of each unique TCRbeta CDR3 region, the sequences were collapsed and filtered. Differential abundance was tested with a binomial (Fisher-equivalent) model and with a beta-binomial model adding time-dependent variance fitted from healthy donors. Clones with fewer than 5 combined templates were removed, and a clone was called differentially abundant if the clone's Benjamini-Hochberg FDR was below 0.01. In the beta-binomial model, variance was expressed as a function of the total template count across the two samples, in the form v = (b*log(k)+a)^2. The table comes from immuneACCESS by way of TCRdb, which keeps in-frame sequences with V and J called. Part of the clones is missing from these tables; in studies checked, under half for an unresolved V gene and the rest for unknown reasons. The V and J calls and clone size come from that table; D and trimming were worked out from the DNA. The sample table lists about 100,000 clones, roughly 89% of them with a count of one. Of the sample, about 17% is held by the ten largest clones.

A single count supports this clone. Its specific antigen is unknown. No much larger clonotype is one base removed from it; base qualities were not supplied. The CDR3 starts with the cysteine, ends with the phenylalanine, and has 13 residues. Of all the DNA, just the CDR3 is kept, 39 bases in frame from base 1. Trimmed from V: 4 bases; trimmed from J: 3 bases; junction bases lacking a gene match: 2. CDR1 and CDR2 (SGHTS, YDEGEE) derive from the germline V gene. The receptor was isolated from a person aged 18-70 years in good health. The sequenced sample consisted of blood. The sequence links TRBV5-8 to TRBJ1-2; 8 nucleotides in the junction match TRBD1. The nucleotide sequence reads as follows: TGTGCCAGCAGCGAGGACAGGGACTATGGCTACACCTTC. The encoded protein is CASSEDRDYGYTF.